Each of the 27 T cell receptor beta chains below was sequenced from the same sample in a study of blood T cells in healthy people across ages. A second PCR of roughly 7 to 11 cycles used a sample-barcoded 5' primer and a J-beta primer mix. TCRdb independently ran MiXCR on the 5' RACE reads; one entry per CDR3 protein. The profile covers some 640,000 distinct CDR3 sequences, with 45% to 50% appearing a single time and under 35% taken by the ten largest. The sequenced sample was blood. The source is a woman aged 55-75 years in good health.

CDR3 in amino acids: CASSFQAGGYNEQYF. CDR3 coding DNA: TGTGCCAGCAGCTTCCAGGCGGGAGGCTACAATGAGCAGTACTTC. The rearrangement links TRBV7-8 to TRBJ2-7, with 8 bases identical to TRBD2. Germline lookup yields CDR1 SGHVS and CDR2 FQNEAQ. V was clipped by 3 bases and J by 7 bases; unmatched bases: 11. The CDR3 spans 15 residues.

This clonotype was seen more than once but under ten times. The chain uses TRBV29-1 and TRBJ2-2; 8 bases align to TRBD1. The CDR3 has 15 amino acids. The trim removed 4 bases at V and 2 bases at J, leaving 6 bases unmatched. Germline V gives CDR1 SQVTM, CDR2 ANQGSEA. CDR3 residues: CSVVLQGANTGELFF. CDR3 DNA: TGCAGCGTTGTTTTGCAGGGGGCCAACACCGGGGAGCTGTTTTTT.

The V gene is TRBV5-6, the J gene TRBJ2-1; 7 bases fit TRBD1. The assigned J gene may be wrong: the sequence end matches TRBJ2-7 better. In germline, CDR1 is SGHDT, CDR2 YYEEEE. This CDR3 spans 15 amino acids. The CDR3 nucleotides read TGTGCCAGCAACCTTGGACAGGTGAGCTTCAATGAGCAGTACTTC. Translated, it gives CASNLGQVSFNEQYF.

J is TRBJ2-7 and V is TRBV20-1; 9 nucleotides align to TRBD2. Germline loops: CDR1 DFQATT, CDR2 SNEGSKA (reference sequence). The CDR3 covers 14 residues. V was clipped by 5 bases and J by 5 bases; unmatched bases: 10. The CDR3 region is CSASGTSITDEQYF. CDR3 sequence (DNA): TGCAGTGCTTCCGGGACTAGCATCACTGACGAGCAGTACTTC.

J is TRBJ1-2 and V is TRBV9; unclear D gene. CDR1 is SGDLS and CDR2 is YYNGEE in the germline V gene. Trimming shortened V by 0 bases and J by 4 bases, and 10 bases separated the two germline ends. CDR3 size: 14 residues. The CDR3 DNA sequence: TGTGCCAGCAGCGTAGATTGGGGAAGCTATGGCTACACCTTC. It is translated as CASSVDWGSYGYTF.

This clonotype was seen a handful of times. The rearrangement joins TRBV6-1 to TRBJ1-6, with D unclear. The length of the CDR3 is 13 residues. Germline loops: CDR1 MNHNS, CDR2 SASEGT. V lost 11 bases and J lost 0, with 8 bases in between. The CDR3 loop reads CAGEGSYNSPLHF. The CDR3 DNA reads TGTGCCGGAGAAGGCTCCTATAATTCACCCCTCCACTTT.

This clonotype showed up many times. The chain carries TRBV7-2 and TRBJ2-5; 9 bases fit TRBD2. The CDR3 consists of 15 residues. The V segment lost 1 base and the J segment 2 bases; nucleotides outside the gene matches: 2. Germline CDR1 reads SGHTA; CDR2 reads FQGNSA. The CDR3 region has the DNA TGTGCCAGCAGCTTAGGACTAGCGGAACAAGAGACCCAGTACTTC. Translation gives CASSLGLAEQETQYF.

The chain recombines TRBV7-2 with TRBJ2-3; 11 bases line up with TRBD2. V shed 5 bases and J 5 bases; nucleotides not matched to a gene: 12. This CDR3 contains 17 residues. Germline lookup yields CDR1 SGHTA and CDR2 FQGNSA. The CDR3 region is CASSPGVGTSGLDTQYF. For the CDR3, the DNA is TGTGCCAGCAGCCCAGGGGTAGGGACTAGCGGTCTAGATACGCAGTATTTT.

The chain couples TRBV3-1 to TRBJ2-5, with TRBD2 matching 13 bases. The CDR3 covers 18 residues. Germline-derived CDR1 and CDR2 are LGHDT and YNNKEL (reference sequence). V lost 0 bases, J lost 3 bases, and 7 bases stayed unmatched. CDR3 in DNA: TGTGCCAGCAGCCAAGATCGCGGGACTAGCGGGAAGGAAGAGACCCAGTACTTC. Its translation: CASSQDRGTSGKEETQYF.

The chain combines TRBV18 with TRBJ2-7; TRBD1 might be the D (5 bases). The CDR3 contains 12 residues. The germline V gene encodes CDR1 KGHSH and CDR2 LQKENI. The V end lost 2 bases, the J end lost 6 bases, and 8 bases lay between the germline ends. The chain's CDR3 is CASSPGASEQYF. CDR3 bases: TGTGCCAGCTCACCAGGGGCGAGCGAGCAGTACTTC.

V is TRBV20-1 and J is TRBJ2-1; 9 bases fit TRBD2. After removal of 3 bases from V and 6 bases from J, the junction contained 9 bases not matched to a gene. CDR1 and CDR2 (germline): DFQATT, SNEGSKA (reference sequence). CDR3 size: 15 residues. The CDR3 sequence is CSASAVRSGGNEQFF. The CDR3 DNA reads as TGCAGTGCTAGCGCCGTCCGTAGCGGGGGCAATGAGCAGTTCTTC.

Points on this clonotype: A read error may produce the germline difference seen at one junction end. The CDR3 loop reads CAASRDRRERETQYF. CDR3 DNA: TGTGCCGCCAGCAGAGATCGGCGGGAGCGGGAGACCCAGTACTTC. The chain is built from TRBV15 and TRBJ2-5; 7 bases agree with TRBD2. Germline V CDR1 and CDR2: LNHNV, YYDKDF (reference sequence). The length of the CDR3 is 15 residues.

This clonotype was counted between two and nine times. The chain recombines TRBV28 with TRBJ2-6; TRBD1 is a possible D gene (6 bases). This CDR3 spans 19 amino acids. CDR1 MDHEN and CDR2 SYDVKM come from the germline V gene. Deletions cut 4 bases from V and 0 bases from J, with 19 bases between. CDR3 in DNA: TGTGCCAGCAGTTCATTGGACAGCAATTACTTCTCTGGGGCCAACGTCCTGACTTTC. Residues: CASSSLDSNYFSGANVLTF.

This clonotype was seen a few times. The CDR3: CASSDGIDGGRADTQYF. The CDR3 DNA reads TGTGCCAGCAGCGACGGAATTGATGGCGGGAGGGCAGATACGCAGTATTTT. The chain uses TRBV7-9 and TRBJ2-3; 9 nucleotides agree with TRBD2. The V gene end was trimmed by 5 bases and the J gene end by 4 bases; junction bases not matched to a gene: 13. This CDR3 contains 17 residues. CDR1 is SEHNR and CDR2 is FQNEAQ in the germline V gene (reference sequence).

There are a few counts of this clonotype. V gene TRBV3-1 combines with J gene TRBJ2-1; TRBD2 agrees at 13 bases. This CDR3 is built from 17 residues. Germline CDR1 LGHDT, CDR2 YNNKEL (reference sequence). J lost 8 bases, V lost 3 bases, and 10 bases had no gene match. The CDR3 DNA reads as TGTGCCAGCAGCCACCCCCCTGGACTAGCGGGAGACTATGAGCAGTTCTTC. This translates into CASSHPPGLAGDYEQFF.

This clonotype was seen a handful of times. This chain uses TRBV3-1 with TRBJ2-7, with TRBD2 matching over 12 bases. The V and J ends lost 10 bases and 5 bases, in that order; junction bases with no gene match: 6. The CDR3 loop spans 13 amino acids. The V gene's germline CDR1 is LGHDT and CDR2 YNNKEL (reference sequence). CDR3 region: CATEGLAGNEQYF. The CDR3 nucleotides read TGTGCCACCGAAGGACTAGCGGGAAACGAGCAGTACTTC.

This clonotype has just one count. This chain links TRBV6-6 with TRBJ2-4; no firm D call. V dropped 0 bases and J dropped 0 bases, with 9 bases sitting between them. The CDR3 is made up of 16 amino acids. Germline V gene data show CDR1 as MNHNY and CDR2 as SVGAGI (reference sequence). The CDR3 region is CASSYSNRLAKNIQYF. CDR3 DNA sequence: TGTGCCAGCAGTTACTCGAACCGCCTAGCCAAAAACATTCAGTACTTC.

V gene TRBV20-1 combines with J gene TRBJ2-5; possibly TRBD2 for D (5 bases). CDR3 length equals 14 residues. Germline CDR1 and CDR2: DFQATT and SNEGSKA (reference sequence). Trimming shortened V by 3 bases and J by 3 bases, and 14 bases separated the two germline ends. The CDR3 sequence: CSAREALGKETQYF. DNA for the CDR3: TGCAGTGCTAGGGAGGCCCTGGGAAAAGAGACCCAGTACTTC.

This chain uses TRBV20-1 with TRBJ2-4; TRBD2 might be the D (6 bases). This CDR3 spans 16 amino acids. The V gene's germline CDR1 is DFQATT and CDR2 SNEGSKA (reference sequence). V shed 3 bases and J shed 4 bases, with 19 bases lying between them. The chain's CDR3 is CSASGLPGLDKNIQYF. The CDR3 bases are TGCAGTGCTAGCGGCTTGCCGGGACTTGATAAAAACATTCAGTACTTC.

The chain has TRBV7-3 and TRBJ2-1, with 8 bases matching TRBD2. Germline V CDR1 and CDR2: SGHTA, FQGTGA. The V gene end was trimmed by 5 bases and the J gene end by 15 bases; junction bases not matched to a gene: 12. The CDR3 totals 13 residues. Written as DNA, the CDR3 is TGTGCCAGCAGCCCCCGAGCCGGGAGGGCATCGTTCTTC. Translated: CASSPRAGRASFF.

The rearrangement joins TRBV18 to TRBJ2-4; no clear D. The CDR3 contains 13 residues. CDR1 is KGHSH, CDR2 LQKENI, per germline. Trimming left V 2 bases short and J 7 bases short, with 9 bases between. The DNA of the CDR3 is TGTGCCAGCTCACCAGAGGTCCTCAACATTCAGTACTTC. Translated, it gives CASSPEVLNIQYF.

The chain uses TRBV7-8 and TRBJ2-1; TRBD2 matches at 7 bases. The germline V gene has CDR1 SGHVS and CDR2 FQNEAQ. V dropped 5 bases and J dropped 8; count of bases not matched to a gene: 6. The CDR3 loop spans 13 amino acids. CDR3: CASSALRGDEQFF. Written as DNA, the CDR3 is TGTGCCAGCAGCGCCCTCCGGGGGGATGAGCAGTTCTTC.

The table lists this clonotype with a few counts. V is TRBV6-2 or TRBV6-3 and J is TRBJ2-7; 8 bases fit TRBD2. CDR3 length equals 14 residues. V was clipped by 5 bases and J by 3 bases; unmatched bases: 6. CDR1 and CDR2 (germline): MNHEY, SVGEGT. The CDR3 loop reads CASSLLAEHYEQYF. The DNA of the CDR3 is TGTGCCAGCAGTCTACTAGCGGAGCACTACGAGCAGTACTTC.

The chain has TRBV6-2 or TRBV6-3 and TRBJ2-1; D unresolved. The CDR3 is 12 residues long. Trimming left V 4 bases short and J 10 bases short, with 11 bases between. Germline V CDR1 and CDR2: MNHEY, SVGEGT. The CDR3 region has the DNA TGTGCCAGCAGTTGCTTCCGGAGCGAGCAGTTCTTC. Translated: CASSCFRSEQFF.

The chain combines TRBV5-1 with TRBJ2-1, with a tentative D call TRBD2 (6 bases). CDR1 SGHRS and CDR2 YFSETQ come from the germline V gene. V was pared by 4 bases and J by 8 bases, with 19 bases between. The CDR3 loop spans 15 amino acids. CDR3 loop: CASSLRGTQLDEQFF. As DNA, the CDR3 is TGCGCCAGCAGCCTACGCGGGACCCAATTAGATGAGCAGTTCTTC.

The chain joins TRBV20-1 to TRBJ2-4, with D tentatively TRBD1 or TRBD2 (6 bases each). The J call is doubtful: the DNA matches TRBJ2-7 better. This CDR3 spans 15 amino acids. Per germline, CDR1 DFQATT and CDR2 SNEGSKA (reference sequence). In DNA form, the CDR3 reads TGCAGTGCTAGAGATGCTTTTAAGGGGGGCTACGAGCAGTACTTC. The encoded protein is CSARDAFKGGYEQYF.

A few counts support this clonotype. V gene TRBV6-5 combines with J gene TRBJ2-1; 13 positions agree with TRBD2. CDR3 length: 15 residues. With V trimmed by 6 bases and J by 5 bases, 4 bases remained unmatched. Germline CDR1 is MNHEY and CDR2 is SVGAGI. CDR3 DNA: TGTGCCAGCAGCCTGACTAGCGGGAGGCACAATGAGCAGTTCTTC. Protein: CASSLTSGRHNEQFF.